Following are 7 T cell receptor beta chains from one sample sequenced in a study of T cell responses to AZD1222 COVID-19 vaccine. Sequencing used immunoSEQ multiplex PCR; TCRdb keeps in-frame clones, though not all of them. The profile shows 150,000 to 200,000 clones, about nine tenths of them singletons. The sample in question was peripheral blood, obtained on day 0 of AZD1222 vaccination. The receptors were gathered from an adult in good health.

The chain couples TRBV9 to TRBJ2-5; TRBD2 matches 8 bases. This CDR3 is 17 amino acids long. Trimming at V came to 4 bases and at J to 4 bases, leaving 15 bases not matched to a gene. Germline V gene lookup returns CDR1 SGDLS and CDR2 YYNGEE. CDR3 protein: CASSSGGTSGLTETQYF. The CDR3, as DNA: TGTGCCAGCAGCTCGGGGGGCACTAGCGGTCTCACAGAGACCCAGTACTTC.

The rearrangement uses TRBV4-2 and TRBJ1-2; the match to TRBD1 covers 9 bases. Germline lookup yields CDR1 LGHNA and CDR2 YNFKEQ. With V trimmed by 1 base and J by 2 bases, 5 bases remained unmatched. The CDR3 totals 16 residues. DNA for the CDR3: TGTGCCAGCAGCCAAGCTGCAGGACAGGGGAACTATGGCTACACCTTC. Translating it yields CASSQAAGQGNYGYTF.

The gene calls are TRBV2 and TRBJ2-7, with 8 bases identical to TRBD1. The CDR3 runs 15 residues. After removal of 6 bases from V and 1 base from J, the junction contained 8 bases not matched to a gene. Germline CDR1 and CDR2: SNHLY and FYNNEI. The CDR3 loop is CASREDRAGSYEQYF. The CDR3 coding sequence is TGTGCCAGCAGGGAGGACAGGGCTGGTTCCTACGAGCAGTACTTC.

This clone occurred once. V gene TRBV28 combines with J gene TRBJ2-7; 9 bases align to TRBD2. The CDR3 has 20 residues. V lost 3 bases to trimming and J lost 0 bases; unmatched junction nucleotides: 18. CDR1 MDHEN and CDR2 SYDVKM come from the germline V gene. The CDR3 protein is CASSLPNVWREGLGSYEQYF. CDR3 DNA sequence: TGTGCCAGCAGTTTGCCGAACGTTTGGCGGGAGGGGTTAGGCTCCTACGAGCAGTACTTC.

The rearrangement uses TRBV27 and TRBJ1-5; D remains ambiguous. V dropped 2 bases and J dropped 4 bases, with 9 bases sitting between them. Germline CDR1 is MNHEY and CDR2 is SMNVEV (reference sequence). The CDR3 is 14 residues long. CDR3 in amino acids: CASSLGSSNQPQHF. Written as DNA, the CDR3 is TGTGCCAGCAGTTTAGGGTCCTCTAATCAGCCCCAGCATTTT.

The V call is TRBV5-4, the J call TRBJ2-1, with a possible D match to TRBD1 (5 bases). Germline lookup yields CDR1 SGHNT and CDR2 YYREEE (reference sequence). This CDR3 spans 14 amino acids. V lost 4 bases and J lost 5, with 13 bases in between. In DNA, the CDR3 is TGTGCCAGCAGCATACCCAGGGTCCACAATGAGCAGTTCTTC. Translation: CASSIPRVHNEQFF.

The chain is built from TRBV27 and TRBJ2-4; D may be TRBD1 or TRBD2 (6 bases each). Germline assignment: CDR1 MNHEY and CDR2 SMNVEV (reference sequence). This CDR3 spans 18 amino acids. The V and J ends lost 5 bases and 8 bases respectively, with 28 bases between them. The DNA of the CDR3 is TGTGCCAGCAGTCCCTTCCCAAACAGGGATGGGCGGAGGGACATTCAGTACTTC. Translated: CASSPFPNRDGRRDIQYF.